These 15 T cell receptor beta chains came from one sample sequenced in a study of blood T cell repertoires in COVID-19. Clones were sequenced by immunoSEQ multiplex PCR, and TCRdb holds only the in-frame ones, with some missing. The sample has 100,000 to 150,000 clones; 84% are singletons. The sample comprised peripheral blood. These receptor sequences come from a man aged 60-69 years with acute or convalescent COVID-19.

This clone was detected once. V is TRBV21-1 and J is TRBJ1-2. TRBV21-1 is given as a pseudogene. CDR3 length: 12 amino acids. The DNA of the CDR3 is TGTGCCAGCAGCAAGAGAGATTATGGCTACACCTTC. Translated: CASSKRDYGYTF.

The chain's CDR3 is CSASSGSGGNIQYF. The DNA of the CDR3 is TGCAGTGCTAGTAGCGGGAGCGGGGGAAACATTCAGTACTTC. This sequence joins TRBV20-1 and TRBJ2-4, with 9 bases identical to TRBD2. This CDR3 spans 14 amino acids. V gave up 3 bases and J gave up 6 bases; unmatched junction bases: 6. Per the germline V gene, CDR1 is DFQATT and CDR2 is SNEGSKA (reference sequence).

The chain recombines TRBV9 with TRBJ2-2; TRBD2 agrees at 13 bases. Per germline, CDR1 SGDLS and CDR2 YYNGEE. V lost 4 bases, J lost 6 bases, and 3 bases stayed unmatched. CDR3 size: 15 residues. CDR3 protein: CASSPGLAGAGELFF. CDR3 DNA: TGTGCCAGCAGCCCTGGACTAGCGGGAGCCGGGGAGCTGTTTTTT.

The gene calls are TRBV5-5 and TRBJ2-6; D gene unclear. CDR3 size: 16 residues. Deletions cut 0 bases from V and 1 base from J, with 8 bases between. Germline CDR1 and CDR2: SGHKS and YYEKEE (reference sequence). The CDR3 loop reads CASSLGPGSGANVLTF. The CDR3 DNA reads TGTGCCAGCAGCTTGGGTCCCGGGTCTGGGGCCAACGTCCTGACTTTC.

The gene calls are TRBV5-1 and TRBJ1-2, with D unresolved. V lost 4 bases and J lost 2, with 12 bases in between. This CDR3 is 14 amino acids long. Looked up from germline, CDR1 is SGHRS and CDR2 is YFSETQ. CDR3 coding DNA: TGCGCCAGCAGCCTAGACGACGGAAACTATGGCTACACCTTC. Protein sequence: CASSLDDGNYGYTF.

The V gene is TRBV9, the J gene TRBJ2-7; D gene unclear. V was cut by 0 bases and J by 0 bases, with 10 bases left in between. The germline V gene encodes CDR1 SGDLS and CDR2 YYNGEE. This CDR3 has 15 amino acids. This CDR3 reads CASSVAVASSYEQYF. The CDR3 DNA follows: TGTGCCAGCAGCGTAGCCGTGGCCAGCTCCTACGAGCAGTACTTC.

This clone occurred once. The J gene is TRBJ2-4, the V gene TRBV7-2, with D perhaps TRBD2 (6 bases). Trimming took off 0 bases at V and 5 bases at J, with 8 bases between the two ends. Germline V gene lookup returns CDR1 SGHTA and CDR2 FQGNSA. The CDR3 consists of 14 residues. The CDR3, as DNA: TGTGCCAGCAGCTTAGCGGGGGGACAAAACATTCAGTACTTC. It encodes CASSLAGGQNIQYF.

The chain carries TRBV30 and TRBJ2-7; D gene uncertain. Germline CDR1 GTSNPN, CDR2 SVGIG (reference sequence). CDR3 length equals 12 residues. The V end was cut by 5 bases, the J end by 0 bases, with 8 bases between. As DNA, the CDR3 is TGTGCCTGGGACAAGAGCTCCTACGAGCAGTACTTC. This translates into CAWDKSSYEQYF.

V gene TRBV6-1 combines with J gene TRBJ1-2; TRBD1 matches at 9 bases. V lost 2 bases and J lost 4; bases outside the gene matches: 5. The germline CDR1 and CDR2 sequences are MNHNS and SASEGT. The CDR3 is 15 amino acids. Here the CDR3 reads CASSETYRGPYGYTF. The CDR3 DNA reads TGTGCCAGCAGTGAAACTTACAGGGGGCCCTATGGCTACACCTTC.

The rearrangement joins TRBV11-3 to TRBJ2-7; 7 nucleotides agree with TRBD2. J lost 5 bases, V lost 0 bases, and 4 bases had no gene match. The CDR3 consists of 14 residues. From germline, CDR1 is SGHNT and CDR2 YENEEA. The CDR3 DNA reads TGTGCCAGCAGCTTAGACGGGGGGAAGGACGAGCAGTACTTC. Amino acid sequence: CASSLDGGKDEQYF.

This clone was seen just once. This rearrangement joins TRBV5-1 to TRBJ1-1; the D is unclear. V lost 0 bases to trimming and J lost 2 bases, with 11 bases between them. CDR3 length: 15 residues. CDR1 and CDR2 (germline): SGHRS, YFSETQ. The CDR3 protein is CASSLALGDNTEAFF. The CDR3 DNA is TGCGCCAGCAGCTTGGCACTAGGAGACAACACTGAAGCTTTCTTT.

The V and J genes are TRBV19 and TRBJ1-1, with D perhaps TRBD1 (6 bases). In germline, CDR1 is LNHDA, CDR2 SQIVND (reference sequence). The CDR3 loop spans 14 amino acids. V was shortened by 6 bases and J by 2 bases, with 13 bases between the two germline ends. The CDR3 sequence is CASSIHRENTEAFF. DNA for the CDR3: TGTGCCAGTAGCATCCACAGGGAAAACACTGAAGCTTTCTTT.

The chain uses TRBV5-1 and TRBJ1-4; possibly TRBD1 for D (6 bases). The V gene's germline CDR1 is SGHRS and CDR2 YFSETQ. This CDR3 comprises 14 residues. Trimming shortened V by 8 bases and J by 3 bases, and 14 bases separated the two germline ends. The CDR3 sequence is CASKQGSANEKLFF. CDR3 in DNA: TGCGCCAGTAAACAGGGTAGTGCTAATGAAAAACTGTTTTTT.

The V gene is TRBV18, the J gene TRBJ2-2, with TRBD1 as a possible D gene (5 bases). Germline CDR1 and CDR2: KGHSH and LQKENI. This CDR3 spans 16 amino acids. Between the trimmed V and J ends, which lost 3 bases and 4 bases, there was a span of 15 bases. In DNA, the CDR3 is TGTGCCAGCTCACCGAATCAGGGTGAGATCACCGGGGAGCTGTTTTTT. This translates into CASSPNQGEITGELFF.

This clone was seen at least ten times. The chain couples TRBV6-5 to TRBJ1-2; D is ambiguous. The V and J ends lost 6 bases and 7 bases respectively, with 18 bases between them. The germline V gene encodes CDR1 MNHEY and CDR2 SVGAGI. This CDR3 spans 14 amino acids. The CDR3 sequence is CASSPQAPEGGYTF. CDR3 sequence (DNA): TGTGCCAGCAGCCCCCAGGCCCCTGAGGGTGGCTACACCTTC.